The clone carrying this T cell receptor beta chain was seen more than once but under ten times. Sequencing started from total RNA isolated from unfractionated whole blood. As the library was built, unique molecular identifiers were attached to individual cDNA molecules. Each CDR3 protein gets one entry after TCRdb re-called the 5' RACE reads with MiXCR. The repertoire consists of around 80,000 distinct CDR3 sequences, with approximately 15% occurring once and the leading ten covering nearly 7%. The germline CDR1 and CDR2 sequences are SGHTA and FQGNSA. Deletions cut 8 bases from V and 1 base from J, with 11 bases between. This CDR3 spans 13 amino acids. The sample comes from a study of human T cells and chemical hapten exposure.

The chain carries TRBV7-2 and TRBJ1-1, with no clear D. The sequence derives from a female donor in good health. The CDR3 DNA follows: TGTGCCAGCCTAAAGGCGGGGAACACTGAAGCTTTCTTT. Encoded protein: CASLKAGNTEAFF.